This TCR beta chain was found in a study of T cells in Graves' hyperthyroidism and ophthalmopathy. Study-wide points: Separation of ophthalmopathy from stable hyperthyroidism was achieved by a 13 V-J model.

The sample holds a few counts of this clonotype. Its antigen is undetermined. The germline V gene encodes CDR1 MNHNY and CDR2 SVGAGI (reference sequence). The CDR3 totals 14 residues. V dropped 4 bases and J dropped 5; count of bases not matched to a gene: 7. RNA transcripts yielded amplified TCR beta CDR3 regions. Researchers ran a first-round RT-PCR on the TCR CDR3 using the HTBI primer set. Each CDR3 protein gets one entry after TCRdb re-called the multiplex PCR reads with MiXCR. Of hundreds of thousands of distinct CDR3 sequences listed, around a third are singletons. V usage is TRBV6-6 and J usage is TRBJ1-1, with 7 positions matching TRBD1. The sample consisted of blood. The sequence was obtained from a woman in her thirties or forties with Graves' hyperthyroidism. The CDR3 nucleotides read TGTGCCAGCAGTTCCCAGGGGGGCAGGACTGAAGCTTTCTTT. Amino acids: CASSSQGGRTEAFF.